The following is a T cell receptor (beta chain) sequence with its context. Study processing details: Estimation of nucleated cell counts relied on the amplification of reference gene primers. Here immunoSEQ multiplex PCR was the method, and the copy in TCRdb shows in-frame clones only, minus some. V and J calls and clone size are as listed in that table; D and trimming were resolved from the DNA. The sample carries 200,000 to 250,000 clones, around nine tenths recorded once. The data were obtained in a study of blood T cell repertoires in COVID-19. At the level of the study: The samples span acute and convalescent COVID-19 from the United States, Italy and Spain. PBMCs, B-cell-depleted T cells, or T cells provided the cDNA or gDNA that made up the material.

The sequenced material came from peripheral blood. The receptor's source is a woman in her 70s with active or convalescent COVID-19.

CDR3 nucleotide sequence: TGTGCCAGCAGCGTTACTGGAAACACCATATATTTT. Its protein is CASSVTGNTIYF. This chain joins TRBV9 and TRBJ1-3; D gene uncertain. V was shortened by 2 bases and J by 2 bases, with 2 bases between the two germline ends. The CDR3 consists of 12 residues. Looked up from germline, CDR1 is SGDLS and CDR2 is YYNGEE.